A single sample gave rise to the 13 T cell receptor beta chains below, sequenced in a study of cytomegalovirus exposure and HLA in healthy donors. The data were produced by immunoSEQ multiplex PCR, yet TCRdb's version contains in-frame clones alone and is incomplete. The repertoire holds some 240,000 clones, with less than 90% as singletons. Sequencing input: PBMCs. Source of these receptors: a woman aged 18-29 years in good health and CMV-seronegative.

V is TRBV11-1 and J is TRBJ1-3, with unresolved D. The germline V gene has CDR1 SGHAT and CDR2 FQDESV (reference sequence). V lost 5 bases and J 4 bases, leaving 24 bases between the germline ends. This CDR3 is 18 amino acids long. The CDR3 nucleotides read TGTGCCAGCAGCCCGATCGGCCCCAACGTGGGCGACGGAAACACCATATATTTT. Amino acids: CASSPIGPNVGDGNTIYF.

The chain has TRBV15 and TRBJ1-1; unclear D gene. Between the trimmed V and J ends, which lost 5 bases and 8 bases, there was a span of 15 bases. This CDR3 comprises 13 residues. The germline V gene encodes CDR1 LNHNV and CDR2 YYDKDF (reference sequence). The CDR3 spells CATSPLPVAEAFF. The CDR3, as DNA: TGTGCCACCAGCCCCCTGCCCGTTGCGGAAGCTTTCTTT.

In this sample, this clone turned up once. This chain connects TRBV6-6 to TRBJ2-5; TRBD1 matches at 8 bases. Germline V gene sequence: CDR1 MNHNY, CDR2 SVGAGI (reference sequence). CDR3 length: 11 amino acids. J gave up 4 bases and V 9 bases, and 1 base lay outside the gene matches. The CDR3 here is CASGQGETQYF. CDR3 bases: TGTGCCAGTGGACAGGGAGAGACCCAGTACTTC.

V gene TRBV18 combines with J gene TRBJ2-1; 9 bases line up with TRBD1. V was clipped by 3 bases and J by 0 bases; unmatched bases: 6. The CDR3 runs to 17 residues. Per the germline V gene, CDR1 is KGHSH and CDR2 is LQKENI. The chain's CDR3 is CASSPRGTGRSYNEQFF. The CDR3 region has the DNA TGTGCCAGCTCACCCCGTGGGACAGGGCGCTCCTACAATGAGCAGTTCTTC.

V is TRBV4-1 and J is TRBJ2-7; D is uncertain. The CDR3 has 13 amino acids. Trimming took off 0 bases at V and 5 bases at J, with 8 bases between the two ends. Germline V lookup: CDR1 MGHRA, CDR2 YSYEKL. This CDR3 is CASSQESWDEQYF. CDR3 nucleotides: TGCGCCAGCAGCCAAGAAAGTTGGGACGAGCAGTACTTC.

V and J are TRBV9 and TRBJ1-4; 8 nucleotides align to TRBD1. Germline CDR1 reads SGDLS; CDR2 reads YYNGEE. This CDR3 is 16 amino acids long. The junction had 8 bases not matched to a gene; V was cut back by 4 bases and J by 3 bases. The CDR3 here is CASSPLQTGANEKLFF. The CDR3 DNA follows: TGTGCCAGCAGCCCCCTTCAGACAGGGGCTAATGAAAAACTGTTTTTT.

This sequence joins TRBV28 and TRBJ2-5; a possible D gene is TRBD1 (5 bases). The germline gives CDR1 MDHEN, CDR2 SYDVKM. The CDR3 loop spans 14 amino acids. V lost 1 base, J lost 4 bases, and 10 bases lay in between. CDR3 in DNA: TGTGCCAGCAGTTTATCGGCCAGGGCAGAGACCCAGTACTTC. It encodes CASSLSARAETQYF.

As regards this clone: Other nucleotide sequences from this sample produce the same CDR3. The CDR3 here is CASSSGTSGTGELFF. CDR3 DNA: TGTGCCAGCAGTTCCGGGACTAGCGGCACCGGGGAGCTGTTTTTT. The genes are TRBV27 and TRBJ2-2; 11 bases fit TRBD2. The CDR3 is 15 amino acids. The germline CDR1 and CDR2 sequences are MNHEY and SMNVEV (reference sequence). V dropped 4 bases and J dropped 4; count of bases not matched to a gene: 2.

On this clone: The sample holds other DNA sequences that translate to the same CDR3. The CDR3 DNA sequence: TGTGCCAGCAGCGTCGGACAGGGATACTATGGCTACACCTTC. This gives the protein CASSVGQGYYGYTF. The V and J genes are TRBV9 and TRBJ1-2; 8 bases agree with TRBD1. The J segment lost 3 bases and the V segment lost 2 bases, leaving 3 bases of the junction unmatched. CDR3 length: 14 residues. Germline values: CDR1 SGDLS, CDR2 YYNGEE.

The rearrangement links TRBV4-1 to TRBJ1-3, with a weak D call TRBD1 (5 bases). Between the trimmed V and J ends, which lost 5 bases and 0 bases, there was a span of 14 bases. The germline gives CDR1 MGHRA, CDR2 YSYEKL. The length of the CDR3 is 16 residues. This CDR3 reads CASSLSPTDSGNTIYF. The CDR3 DNA reads TGCGCCAGCAGCTTATCCCCGACAGACTCTGGAAACACCATATATTTT.

V and J are TRBV2 and TRBJ2-3; D is perhaps TRBD1 or TRBD2 (7 bases each). Trimming removed 2 bases at V and 3 bases at J, with 12 bases between. The CDR3 sequence is 15 residues long. CDR1 and CDR2 from the germline V gene are SNHLY and FYNNEI. CDR3 loop: CASSERQGGTDTQYF. DNA for the CDR3: TGTGCCAGCAGTGAAAGACAGGGAGGGACAGATACGCAGTATTTT.

This clone was observed a handful of times. V gene TRBV7-9 combines with J gene TRBJ2-2; 7 bases agree with TRBD2. V gave up 3 bases and J gave up 7 bases; unmatched junction bases: 2. The CDR3 covers 13 residues. Germline loops: CDR1 SEHNR, CDR2 FQNEAQ (reference sequence). This CDR3 is CASSLRGIGELFF. As DNA, the CDR3 is TGTGCCAGCAGCTTGCGGGGGATCGGGGAGCTGTTTTTT. The complete variable domain, with remaining parts taken from reference TRBV7-9 and TRBJ2-2, reads DTGVSQNPRHKITKRGQNVTFRCDPISEHNRLYWYRQTLGQGPEFLTYFQNEAQLEKSRLLSDRFSAERPKGSFSTLEIQRTEQGDSAMYLCASSLRGIGELFFGEGSRLTVL.

Only a few counts were recorded for this clone. The same CDR3 arises from other DNA sequences in this sample as well. The chain carries TRBV6-1 and TRBJ1-2, with D hard to call. Per the germline V gene, CDR1 is MNHNS and CDR2 is SASEGT. Between the trimmed V and J ends, which lost 2 bases and 4 bases, there was a span of 8 bases. The CDR3 is 13 residues long. The CDR3 loop is CASSETGSYGYTF. The CDR3 DNA follows: TGTGCCAGCAGTGAAACTGGGAGCTATGGCTACACCTTC.